The next 31 T cell receptor beta chains were all read from a single sample in a study of shared clonotypes between healthy human individuals. Profiling relied on immunoSEQ multiplex PCR, and the TCRdb table lists in-frame clones only, not all of them. The table records approximately 640,000 clones, roughly 78% of them present only once. Source material: memory CD4+ T cells sorted from blood. Stated subset: CD45RA-negative fraction. These receptors all come from a woman in her twenties or thirties in good health.

The CDR3 reads CASSREGGPTLYGYTF. CDR3 in DNA: TGTGCCAGCTCAAGAGAAGGGGGGCCGACCCTCTATGGCTACACCTTC. The chain uses TRBV18 and TRBJ1-2; TRBD1 is a possible D gene (6 bases). Germline values: CDR1 KGHSH, CDR2 LQKENI. This CDR3 comprises 16 residues. Between the trimmed V and J ends, which lost 5 bases and 4 bases, there was a span of 20 bases.

This chain connects TRBV7-9 to TRBJ2-5; D not resolved. The DNA end is a closer match to TRBJ2-7, so the J assignment may be wrong. Germline CDR1 and CDR2: SEHNR and FQNEAQ (reference sequence). This CDR3 region has 12 residues. CDR3 region: CASALVIYEQYF. DNA for the CDR3: TGTGCCAGCGCCCTAGTAATCTACGAGCAGTACTTC.

This clone was counted once. The J gene is TRBJ2-1, the V gene TRBV25-1; 7 bases map to TRBD2. The V gene end was trimmed by 10 bases and the J gene end by 0 bases; junction bases not matched to a gene: 6. This CDR3 region has 14 residues. Germline lookup yields CDR1 MGHDK and CDR2 SYGVNS. CDR3 protein: CATSGDRSYNEQFF. The CDR3 DNA sequence: TGTGCCACAAGCGGGGATCGCTCCTACAATGAGCAGTTCTTC.

V gene TRBV5-6 combines with J gene TRBJ2-5, with TRBD2 identical over 16 bases. The V gene's germline CDR1 is SGHDT and CDR2 YYEEEE. Losses at the gene ends were 4 bases for V and 5 bases for J; bases not matched to a gene: 5. This CDR3 comprises 16 residues. The CDR3 nucleotides read TGTGCCAGCAGCATGGGACTAGCGGGAGGGCTGGAGACCCAGTACTTC. Translation gives CASSMGLAGGLETQYF.

This chain connects TRBV4-1 to TRBJ1-5; D is possibly TRBD1 (5 bases). The CDR3 is 15 residues long. V lost 3 bases and J lost 0, with 9 bases in between. From germline, CDR1 is MGHRA and CDR2 YSYEKL. CDR3 bases: TGCGCCAGCAGCCAGGGACGGTCTAGCAATCAGCCCCAGCATTTT. Protein: CASSQGRSSNQPQHF.

The rearrangement joins TRBV2 to TRBJ1-4; no clear D gene. The germline V gene encodes CDR1 SNHLY and CDR2 FYNNEI. This CDR3 is 15 amino acids long. V lost 3 bases and J 4 bases, leaving 12 bases between the germline ends. The CDR3 nucleotides read TGTGCCAGCAGTGATACGGAACGTCTTAATGAAAAACTGTTTTTT. It encodes CASSDTERLNEKLFF. Full variable domain (missing parts from reference TRBV2 and TRBJ1-4): EPEVTQTPSHQVTQMGQEVILRCVPISNHLYFYWYRQILGQKVEFLVSFYNNEISEKSEIFDDQFSVERPDGSNFTLKIRSTKLEDSAMYFCASSDTERLNEKLFFGSGTQLSVL.

V gene TRBV5-6 combines with J gene TRBJ1-2; no definite D call. The CDR3 sequence is 13 residues long. V lost 1 base, J lost 8 bases, and 12 bases lay in between. Per germline, CDR1 SGHDT and CDR2 YYEEEE. CDR3 DNA: TGTGCCAGCAGCTTGATTTCTACCGGCGGCTACACCTTC. Its protein is CASSLISTGGYTF.

This clone was seen only once. The chain links TRBV7-9 to TRBJ2-3; 7 positions match TRBD2. The germline V gene encodes CDR1 SEHNR and CDR2 FQNEAQ (reference sequence). V dropped 5 bases and J dropped 5; count of bases not matched to a gene: 7. The CDR3 is 14 residues long. The CDR3 DNA is TGTGCCAGCAGCCTTACTAGCGTTGGAGATACGCAGTATTTT. Translating gives CASSLTSVGDTQYF.

The V gene is TRBV6-1, the J gene TRBJ2-7, with no clear D. This CDR3 contains 11 residues. Germline V gene sequence: CDR1 MNHNS, CDR2 SASEGT. Trimming left V 6 bases short and J 3 bases short, with 6 bases between. Here the CDR3 DNA reads TGTGCCAGCAGAGGCGTCTACGAGCAGTACTTC. Protein product: CASRGVYEQYF.

With regard to this clone: Different DNA sequences within this sample yield the same CDR3. The chain couples TRBV9 to TRBJ1-1, with 10 positions matching TRBD1. Germline V gene sequence: CDR1 SGDLS, CDR2 YYNGEE. This CDR3 is built from 14 residues. V trimming: 1 base; J trimming: 6 bases; junction bases outside the gene matches: 3. The CDR3 region has the DNA TGTGCCAGCAGCGTACGACAGGGGGCCTCTGAAGCTTTCTTT. It yields the protein CASSVRQGASEAFF.

The chain combines TRBV19 with TRBJ1-4, with no clear D. Germline V gene sequence: CDR1 LNHDA, CDR2 SQIVND (reference sequence). V lost 7 bases to trimming and J lost 4 bases, with 13 bases between them. The length of the CDR3 is 14 residues. CDR3 sequence (DNA): TGTGCCAGTACCGGCCGGAGCCTTAATGAAAAACTGTTTTTT. Its protein product is CASTGRSLNEKLFF.

The genes are TRBV5-8 and TRBJ1-4; the match to TRBD1 covers 8 bases. V lost 2 bases, J lost 1 base, and 1 base stayed unmatched. This CDR3 has 15 amino acids. Germline V gene lookup returns CDR1 SGHTS and CDR2 YDEGEE. CDR3 loop: CASSFDRGTNEKLFF. The CDR3 nucleotides are TGTGCCAGCAGCTTCGACAGGGGAACTAATGAAAAACTGTTTTTT.

The rearrangement links TRBV9 to TRBJ2-1, with D maybe TRBD1 (5 bases). The CDR3 has 13 residues. Germline loops: CDR1 SGDLS, CDR2 YYNGEE. The V gene lost 4 bases and the J gene lost 6 bases, with 11 bases spanning the gap. The CDR3 nucleotides are TGTGCCAGCAGCTCCCGACAGACCAATGAGCAGTTCTTC. Translated: CASSSRQTNEQFF.

The chain uses TRBV10-3 and TRBJ2-3; possibly TRBD1 for D (6 bases). Germline CDR1 reads ENHRY; CDR2 reads SYGVKD. The V gene lost 6 bases and the J gene lost 0 bases, with 13 bases spanning the gap. This CDR3 is 15 amino acids long. The CDR3 is CAIRPGQFSTDTQYF. For the CDR3, the DNA is TGTGCCATCAGACCTGGACAGTTTAGCACAGATACGCAGTATTTT.

This clone appeared once. The chain couples TRBV7-3 to TRBJ2-1; 12 nucleotides agree with TRBD2. Looked up from germline, CDR1 is SGHTA and CDR2 is FQGTGA. The V gene end was trimmed by 4 bases and the J gene end by 9 bases; junction bases not matched to a gene: 4. The CDR3 extends over 14 amino acids. The CDR3: CASSSGLAGIEQFF. The CDR3 DNA reads as TGTGCCAGCAGCTCGGGACTAGCGGGCATTGAGCAGTTCTTC.

The V call is TRBV30, the J call TRBJ1-2; a possible D gene is TRBD1 (5 bases). This CDR3 region has 14 residues. Germline V gene data show CDR1 as GTSNPN and CDR2 as SVGIG (reference sequence). Deletions cut 3 bases from V and 4 bases from J, with 15 bases between. DNA for the CDR3: TGTGCCTGGAGGAGTGTTGGGGGAGGCTATGGCTACACCTTC. Its protein product is CAWRSVGGGYGYTF. Combining the CDR3 with reference TRBV30 and TRBJ1-2 gives the whole variable domain SQTIHQWPATLVQPVGSPLSLECTVEGTSNPNLYWYRQAAGRGLQLLFYSVGIGQISSEVPQNLSASRPQDRQFILSSKKLLLSDSGFYLCAWRSVGGGYGYTFGSGTRLTVV.

The V call is TRBV5-4, the J call TRBJ1-2, with D possibly TRBD1 on 6 matching bases. This CDR3 has 14 amino acids. Germline CDR1 and CDR2: SGHNT and YYREEE (reference sequence). V was clipped by 4 bases and J by 8 bases, with 18 bases between them. CDR3 in DNA: TGTGCCAGCAGCGGGATGGTCAGGGGAAAAGGCTACACCTTC. Its protein product is CASSGMVRGKGYTF.

The rearrangement uses TRBV5-1 and TRBJ2-1, with 7 bases matching TRBD1. The V gene end was trimmed by 2 bases and the J gene end by 0 bases; junction bases not matched to a gene: 2. Germline CDR1 is SGHRS and CDR2 is YFSETQ. The CDR3 spans 15 residues. The CDR3 is CASSFGDSSYNEQFF. CDR3 sequence (DNA): TGCGCCAGCAGCTTTGGGGACAGCTCCTACAATGAGCAGTTCTTC.

The rearrangement links TRBV5-1 to TRBJ2-2, with a possible D match to TRBD1 (5 bases). Germline CDR1 and CDR2: SGHRS and YFSETQ. V gave up 3 bases and J gave up 8 bases, with 5 bases separating them. The CDR3 loop spans 11 amino acids. The CDR3 coding sequence is TGCGCCAGCAGCTCAGGGGGGGAGCTGTTTTTT. Its translation: CASSSGGELFF.

The rearrangement uses TRBV5-1 and TRBJ2-2; TRBD1 matches 8 bases. Germline loops: CDR1 SGHRS, CDR2 YFSETQ. The V segment lost 4 bases and the J segment 2 bases; nucleotides outside the gene matches: 4. This CDR3 spans 15 amino acids. The CDR3 sequence: CASSPGQANTGELFF. The DNA of the CDR3 is TGCGCCAGCAGCCCGGGACAGGCCAACACCGGGGAGCTGTTTTTT.

The chain links TRBV6-1 to TRBJ2-7, with D tentatively TRBD1 (8 bases). The CDR3 length is 15 residues. The ends were cut back, 6 bases at V and 0 bases at J, with 15 bases in the middle. Germline loops: CDR1 MNHNS, CDR2 SASEGT. This CDR3 is CASSPAGQVSYEQYF. CDR3 nucleotides: TGTGCCAGCAGCCCAGCGGGACAGGTCTCCTACGAGCAGTACTTC.

The chain carries TRBV20-1 and TRBJ1-1, with a possible D match to TRBD1 (6 bases). V gave up 5 bases and J gave up 10 bases, with 14 bases separating them. This CDR3 has 11 amino acids. From germline, CDR1 is DFQATT and CDR2 SNEGSKA (reference sequence). This CDR3 is CSAGPGQVAFF. The CDR3 region has the DNA TGCAGTGCTGGACCGGGACAAGTAGCTTTCTTT.

The chain joins TRBV18 to TRBJ1-1, with TRBD1 identical over 12 bases. From germline, CDR1 is KGHSH and CDR2 LQKENI. This CDR3 has 15 amino acids. Unmatched junction bases numbered 3, after V lost 5 bases and J lost 2 bases. CDR3 coding DNA: TGTGCCAGCTCATGGGGGACAGGGGGCAACACTGAAGCTTTCTTT. It specifies CASSWGTGGNTEAFF. The whole variable domain, remainder taken from reference TRBV18 and TRBJ1-1, is NAGVMQNPRHLVRRRGQEARLRCSPMKGHSHVYWYRQLPEEGLKFMVYLQKENIIDESGMPKERFSAEFPKEGPSILRIQQVVRGDSAAYFCASSWGTGGNTEAFFGQGTRLTVV.

The rearrangement uses TRBV10-1 and TRBJ2-2; perhaps TRBD1 as D (6 bases). V was pared by 4 bases and J by 1 base, with 10 bases between. Germline V gene sequence: CDR1 WNHNN, CDR2 SYGVQD (reference sequence). This CDR3 has 15 residues. CDR3 sequence reads: CASSAQTGNTGELFF. In DNA, the CDR3 is TGCGCCAGCAGTGCCCAGACAGGGAACACCGGGGAGCTGTTTTTT.

J is TRBJ2-5 and V is TRBV5-1, with TRBD2 matching over 7 bases. The CDR3 length is 15 residues. Germline loops: CDR1 SGHRS, CDR2 YFSETQ. The trim removed 0 bases at V and 4 bases at J, leaving 6 bases unmatched. CDR3 region: CASSLGASGRETQYF. DNA of the CDR3: TGCGCCAGCAGCTTGGGGGCTAGCGGTCGAGAGACCCAGTACTTC.

The chain is built from TRBV18 and TRBJ2-1; D may be TRBD1 (6 bases). CDR1 KGHSH and CDR2 LQKENI come from the germline V gene. The CDR3 length is 16 residues. Trimming took 0 bases from V and 4 from J, leaving 13 bases between them. CDR3 loop: CASSPPSQGLYNEQFF. The CDR3 DNA is TGTGCCAGCTCACCACCGTCACAGGGTCTTTACAATGAGCAGTTCTTC.

The gene calls are TRBV7-2 and TRBJ1-1; D gene unclear. From germline, CDR1 is SGHTA and CDR2 FQGNSA. This CDR3 is built from 12 residues. V lost 6 bases to trimming and J lost 11 bases, with 16 bases between them. The CDR3 loop reads CASRHTSSWAFF. For the CDR3, the DNA is TGTGCCAGCAGGCACACGTCTAGTTGGGCTTTCTTT.

The V gene is TRBV14, the J gene TRBJ2-3; D possibly matches TRBD1 or TRBD2 (5 bases each). The CDR3 contains 14 residues. The V gene's germline CDR1 is SGHDN and CDR2 FVKESK. Trimming cost V 3 bases and J 4 bases, with 11 bases left between them. The CDR3 region has the DNA TGTGCCAGCAGCCAGCGAGGGGTAGCAGATACGCAGTATTTT. As protein: CASSQRGVADTQYF.

In this sample, this clone turned up a few times. V gene TRBV7-9 combines with J gene TRBJ1-4; 7 nucleotides line up with TRBD1. CDR1 and CDR2 from the germline V gene are SEHNR and FQNEAQ (reference sequence). V lost 5 bases and J lost 3; bases outside the gene matches: 6. The CDR3 has 15 residues. For the CDR3, the DNA is TGTGCCAGCAGCCCGACAGGGACCCCTAATGAAAAACTGTTTTTT. Encoded protein: CASSPTGTPNEKLFF.

Only one count was recorded for this clone. The chain has TRBV27 and TRBJ1-2; D is undetermined. Deletions cut 2 bases from V and 8 bases from J, with 12 bases between. This CDR3 has 13 amino acids. The germline gives CDR1 MNHEY, CDR2 SMNVEV (reference sequence). Written as DNA, the CDR3 is TGTGCCAGCAGTTTAAACAGTCTGGGCGGCTACACCTTC. Protein: CASSLNSLGGYTF.

This clone was counted once. The V and J genes are TRBV19 and TRBJ1-2, with D hard to call. The CDR3 spans 13 residues. CDR1 is LNHDA and CDR2 is SQIVND in the germline V gene (reference sequence). V was pared by 6 bases and J by 4 bases, with 12 bases between. CDR3 bases: TGTGCCAGTAGCAACAGCCTTACCTATGGCTACACCTTC. It translates to CASSNSLTYGYTF.